The 6 T cell receptor beta chains below were found in one sample sequenced in a study of blood T cell repertoires in COVID-19. Method: immunoSEQ multiplex PCR; TCRdb's copy keeps in-frame clones and lacks some. Altogether about 46,000 clones are present, 75% to 90% being singletons, with the ten largest covering around 16%. The material sequenced was peripheral blood. The receptors were gathered from a human donor in a cohort sampled during active COVID-19. The donor label of this sample is uncertain.

The rearrangement uses TRBV28 and TRBJ1-2, with 7 positions matching TRBD1. The CDR3 has 13 residues. The ends lost 11 bases at V and 8 bases at J; junction bases unmatched: 14. CDR1 and CDR2 (germline): MDHEN, SYDVKM. The chain's CDR3 is CAGASGQSPGYTF. The CDR3, as DNA: TGTGCCGGTGCCTCGGGACAGTCCCCGGGCTACACCTTC.

This chain uses TRBV27 with TRBJ1-5, with D perhaps matching TRBD1 (6 bases). V lost 6 bases to trimming and J lost 0 bases, with 18 bases between them. The CDR3 extends over 17 amino acids. CDR1 is MNHEY, CDR2 SMNVEV, per germline (reference sequence). The CDR3 region has the DNA TGTGCCAGCAGAAGAGGGGGGGGCCTGAATAGCAATCAGCCCCAGCATTTT. Translated: CASRRGGGLNSNQPQHF.

The CDR3 sequence: CASSLIAGVRNEQFF. DNA of the CDR3: TGTGCCAGCAGCTTAATAGCGGGGGTGCGGAATGAGCAGTTCTTC. V and J are TRBV7-2 and TRBJ2-1, with TRBD2 identical over 9 bases. The V gene end was trimmed by 2 bases and the J gene end by 7 bases; junction bases not matched to a gene: 6. CDR1 SGHTA and CDR2 FQGNSA come from the germline V gene. CDR3 length: 15 residues. Based on the CDR3 plus reference TRBV7-2 and TRBJ2-1, the full variable domain is GAGVSQSPSNKVTEKGKDVELRCDPISGHTALYWYRQSLGQGLEFLIYFQGNSAPDKSGLPSDRFSAERTGGSVSTLTIQRTQQEDSAVYLCASSLIAGVRNEQFFGPGTRLTVL.

This clone was picked up one time. The chain uses TRBV25-1 and TRBJ1-6, with D possibly being TRBD1 (6 bases). The V end lost 3 bases, the J end lost 1 base, and 7 bases lay between the germline ends. The CDR3 sequence is 15 residues long. CDR1 is MGHDK and CDR2 is SYGVNS in the germline V gene. The CDR3 here is CASSDRGSYNSPLHF. In DNA, the CDR3 is TGTGCCAGCAGTGACAGGGGTTCCTATAATTCACCCCTCCACTTT.

The J gene is TRBJ1-3, the V gene TRBV6-6; D gene uncertain. The CDR3 is 15 residues long. Per germline, CDR1 MNHNY and CDR2 SVGAGI (reference sequence). The germline V and J ends were trimmed by 2 bases and 4 bases, with 12 bases remaining between them. The CDR3 reads CASSYTQTVGNTIYF. The CDR3, as DNA: TGTGCCAGCAGTTACACACAAACCGTCGGAAACACCATATATTTT.

The chain employs TRBV12-3 or TRBV12-4 and TRBJ2-7; no reliable D call. CDR3 length equals 11 residues. V lost 4 bases to trimming and J lost 3 bases, with 4 bases between them. CDR3 loop: CASSSFYEQYF. Written as DNA, the CDR3 is TGTGCCAGCAGTTCTTTCTACGAGCAGTACTTC.